Sequencing of this TCR beta chain was carried out in a study of shared clonotypes between healthy human individuals. Points from the study as a whole: The study found approximately 5% of naive CD4 clonotypes shared across four donors. Since donors were few, the genetic and exposure-history diversity represented was limited. Relative to memory subsets, naive subsets generally showed larger estimated richness.

This clone was seen once. Its specificity is unknown. Germline-derived CDR1 and CDR2 are MNHEY and SMNVEV (reference sequence). Trimming took off 2 bases at V and 1 base at J, with 5 bases between the two ends. The CDR3 runs 13 residues. Donors included only healthy HIV-negative adults lacking recent acute infections or vaccinations. Assay: immunoSEQ multiplex PCR; the TCRdb copy retains only in-frame clones and omits some. The profile shows about 1.5 million clones, approximately 98% of them singletons. The specimen sequenced was naive CD4+ T cells sorted from blood. Subset specified: CD45RA+ positively selected. The rearrangement uses TRBV27 and TRBJ2-5; D unresolved. The sequence was collected from a man aged 25 to 40 in good health. This CDR3 reads CASSLGLQETQYF. The CDR3 DNA follows: TGTGCCAGCAGTTTAGGGCTCCAAGAGACCCAGTACTTC.